This TCR beta chain was retrieved from a study of cytomegalovirus exposure and HLA in healthy donors. Points from the study as a whole: Many donors carried some public TCRs, although rarity characterized most TCR sequences.

This clone was recorded once. The target antigen is unknown. Donors were drawn from the approximately 120-subject validation cohort, separate from the roughly 610-subject first cohort. This CDR3 has 15 amino acids. The V end was cut by 3 bases, the J end by 1 base, with 10 bases between. Germline V gives CDR1 LNHDA, CDR2 SQIVND (reference sequence). The method was immunoSEQ multiplex PCR; TCRdb's version includes in-frame clones alone and lacks a portion of them. The table lists more than 95,000 clones, around 94% of them singletons. V usage is TRBV19 and J usage is TRBJ1-5; D may be TRBD1 (5 bases). Specimen: PBMCs. This TCR came from a young woman in good health and CMV-seronegative. The CDR3 spells CASSIDSRSNQPQHF. CDR3 DNA: TGTGCCAGTAGTATCGACAGTAGGAGCAATCAGCCCCAGCATTTT.